A single TCR beta chain is shown here with its context. What this receptor recognizes is not known. No per-base quality is available; no much larger clone lies one base away. The library was built by means of the immunoSEQ multiplex PCR assay. As stored in TCRdb, this immuneACCESS dataset retains in-frame rearrangements with V and J assigned. A fraction of the clones does not appear; measured against another copy, unresolved V genes explain less than half of the discrepancy, and the remainder lacks a known reason. This sample comprises 32,000 or so clones, 70% to 90% of them detected only once. The top ten hold around 8.7% of the sample. V is pared back by 2 bases and J by 7 bases, with 4 bases lying between the germline termini. From a lookup of the germline V gene, CDR1 and CDR2 are SGHRS and YFSETQ. From the cysteine up to the phenylalanine, the CDR3 has a length of 11 residues. Kept here is only the CDR3 DNA, which spans 33 bases and is read in frame from base 1.

This specimen belongs to a study of PD-1 and CTLA-4 blockade in melanoma listed by TCRdb under 2021. As for the study more broadly: In patients with melanoma, the study measured the effects of PD-1 blockade versus CTLA-4 blockade on the melanoma-reactive CD8 T cell response.

The clonotype was recovered from a human donor with melanoma. The source material was CD8+ T cells from peripheral blood, sampled before anti-PD-1 treatment. This sequence uses TRBV5-1 and TRBJ2-1; no D gene can be assigned with confidence. CDR3 reads: CASSFLNEQFF. The sequenced DNA is TGCGCCAGCAGCTTCCTGAATGAGCAGTTCTTC.